The 17 T cell receptor beta chains below come from one sample, sequenced in a study of T cells in women clearing cervical HPV infection. Generated by immunoSEQ multiplex PCR, the TCRdb table keeps only in-frame clones and is missing some. This listing includes tens of thousands of clones. Sample: blood buffy coat. Every receptor here comes from a woman aged 18-69 years with a cervical HPV16 infection that either progressed to CIN3+ or cleared (not recorded which).

In regard to this clone: The read terminates 3 residues ahead of where the CDR3 ends, so the germline J gene completes it. The chain joins TRBV10-3 to TRBJ2-7, with TRBD1 matching 8 bases. The CDR3 has 17 residues. Germline CDR1 and CDR2: ENHRY and SYGVKD. Trimming took 2 bases from V and 1 from J; bases not matched to a gene: 10. The DNA read from the CDR3 is TGTGCCATCAGTGAGCGACAACTACAGGGGGGTTCCTACGAG. It codes for CAISERQLQGGSYE. Given in full, the CDR3 is CAISERQLQGGSYEQYF.

Remarks on this clone: The read terminates 3 residues before the CDR3 end, so the remaining end is supplied by the germline J gene. The chain joins TRBV13 to TRBJ2-5; 11 positions agree with TRBD2. Germline V gives CDR1 PRHDT, CDR2 FYEKMQ (reference sequence). Trimming cost V 5 bases and J 4 bases; bases outside gene matches: 9. The CDR3 has 16 residues. The sequenced CDR3 bases are TGTGCCAGCAGCCCCCATAGCGGGGGGGCCGGAGAGACC. Protein: CASSPHSGGAGET. From start to end, the CDR3 is CASSPHSGGAGETQYF.

Remarks on this clone: The CDR3 end falls 3 residues outside the read, so it is completed with the germline J gene. The rearrangement joins TRBV7-8 to TRBJ2-3, with D possibly TRBD1 on 5 matching bases. The CDR3 is 12 residues long. V was shortened by 5 bases and J by 4 bases, with 7 bases between the two germline ends. CDR1 and CDR2 from the germline V gene are SGHVS and FQNEAQ. CDR3 DNA (partial): TGTGCCAGCAGCCCGACAGCAGATACG. Protein product: CASSPTADT. The whole CDR3 sequence is CASSPTADTQYF.

Turning to this clone: The read ends 3 residues shy of where the CDR3 ends; the end is completed using the germline J gene. V is TRBV6-1 and J is TRBJ1-2; TRBD1 might be the D (5 bases). Germline loops: CDR1 MNHNS, CDR2 SASEGT. Trimming removed 1 base from V and 2 bases from J, with 8 bases in between. This CDR3 has 14 residues. The part of the CDR3 DNA that was read is TGTGCCAGCAGTGAAGGCCCAGGGAACTATGGC. Amino acid sequence: CASSEGPGNYG. The whole CDR3 sequence reads CASSEGPGNYGYTF.

For this clone: The CDR3 is cut off 3 residues early in the read; its end comes from the germline J gene. The rearrangement links TRBV20-1 to TRBJ2-7; 8 bases match TRBD2. The V gene's germline CDR1 is DFQATT and CDR2 SNEGSKA (reference sequence). V shed 5 bases, J shed 3 bases, and the junction held 9 bases outside the gene matches. The CDR3 is made up of 14 amino acids. The CDR3 region is CSASRPRGVYEQYF. The CDR3 DNA, read in part, is TGCAGTGCTTCAAGGCCGCGGGGGGTCTACGAG.

A note on this clone: The read falls 3 residues short of the CDR3 end, and the missing part is taken from the germline J gene. The chain uses TRBV30 and TRBJ1-2; TRBD1 agrees at 7 bases. Germline V gene lookup returns CDR1 GTSNPN and CDR2 SVGIG (reference sequence). J gave up 4 bases and V 2 bases, and 4 bases lay outside the gene matches. The CDR3 spans 13 residues. The CDR3 loop reads CAWSSSGGYGYTF. CDR3 DNA (partial): TGTGCCTGGAGTTCTTCAGGGGGCTATGGC.

The CDR3 sequence: CAISESDRGYGYTF. CDR3 DNA (partial): TGTGCCATCAGTGAGTCAGACCGCGGCTATGGC. The chain links TRBV10-3 to TRBJ1-2; D gene unclear. From the germline J gene comes the end of the CDR3, since the read stops 3 residues before it. Germline V lookup: CDR1 ENHRY, CDR2 SYGVKD. This CDR3 has 14 residues. The V end lost 0 bases, the J end lost 4 bases, and 9 bases lay between the germline ends.

In the case of this clone: The read stops 3 residues short of the end of the CDR3; the missing end is completed from the germline J gene. The V call is TRBV16, the J call TRBJ1-4; D remains ambiguous. Germline V gives CDR1 KGHSY, CDR2 FQNENV. The V and J ends lost 0 bases and 8 bases respectively, with 4 bases between them. This CDR3 contains 12 residues. CDR3 protein: CASSQSREKLFF. The CDR3 bases that were read are TGTGCCAGCAGCCAATCGCGGGAAAAA. The full variable domain, in which reference TRBV16 and TRBJ1-4 provide the parts outside the CDR3, is GEEVAQTPKHLVRGEGQKAKLYCAPIKGHSYVFWYQQVLKNEFKFLISFQNENVFDETGMPKERFSAKCLPNSPCSLEIQATKLEDSAVYFCASSQSREKLFFGSGTQLSVL.

A remark on this clone: The missing CDR3 end, 3 residues past where the read stops, is filled in from the germline J gene. The chain links TRBV5-1 to TRBJ2-2; perhaps TRBD1 as D (5 bases). Germline lookup yields CDR1 SGHRS and CDR2 YFSETQ. This CDR3 is 14 amino acids long. CDR3 bases read: TGCGCCAGCAGCTTGGGGTCAGGGTCTGAAAAG. It yields the protein CASSLGSGSEK. In full, the CDR3 reads CASSLGSGSEKLFF.

Turning to this clone: The read is 3 residues too short to cover the CDR3 end, so that end is filled in from the germline J gene. This rearrangement joins TRBV11-2 to TRBJ2-7; 11 bases line up with TRBD2. V shed 5 bases and J 3 bases; nucleotides not matched to a gene: 0. The germline gives CDR1 SGHAT, CDR2 FQNNGV. The CDR3 consists of 13 residues. The CDR3 DNA, read in part, is TGTGCCAGCAGCACTAGCGGGAGCTACGAG. Protein sequence: CASSTSGSYE. The CDR3, in full, reads CASSTSGSYEQYF.

A note on this clone: The read terminates 3 residues ahead of where the CDR3 ends, so the germline J gene completes it. V and J are TRBV20-1 and TRBJ1-1; 7 bases are a match to TRBD1. V lost 3 bases and J lost 1; bases outside the gene matches: 2. Germline V gives CDR1 DFQATT, CDR2 SNEGSKA (reference sequence). This CDR3 contains 13 residues. The sequenced part of the CDR3 DNA is TGCAGTGCTAGGACAGGGTCGAACACTGAA. Protein: CSARTGSNTE. The CDR3 in its entirety is CSARTGSNTEAFF.

A note on this clone: The sequence runs out 3 residues before the end of the CDR3; the remainder is reconstructed from the germline J gene. This sequence joins TRBV30 and TRBJ1-2; weak D call: TRBD1 (5 bases). The CDR3 loop spans 15 amino acids. The germline gives CDR1 GTSNPN, CDR2 SVGIG (reference sequence). The CDR3 sequence is CAWSLWGGSTDTYTF. CDR3 DNA, as far as it was read: TGTGCCTGGAGTTTATGGGGGGGTAGCACAGATACC.

This clone is medium-sized by frequency. Sequencing ends 3 residues short of the CDR3 end; the germline J gene provides the rest. The genes are TRBV29-1 and TRBJ1-3; D not resolved. This CDR3 comprises 13 residues. V gave up 7 bases and J gave up 0 bases, with 10 bases separating them. Germline CDR1 SQVTM, CDR2 ANQGSEA. The DNA read from the CDR3 is TGCAGCGCGCACGGTGGCTCTGGAAACACC. This gives the protein CSAHGGSGNT. The complete CDR3 sequence is CSAHGGSGNTIYF. Supplemented by reference TRBV29-1 and TRBJ1-3, the full variable domain reads SAVISQKPSRDICQRGTSLTIQCQVDSQVTMMFWYRQQPGQSLTLIATANQGSEATYESGFVIDKFPISRPNLTFSTLTVSNMSPEDSSIYLCSAHGGSGNTIYFGEGSWLTVV.

Comment on this clone: Read coverage stops 3 residues before the CDR3 terminus; the germline J gene supplies the remainder. Other DNA sequences in this specimen translate into the identical CDR3. This sequence joins TRBV30 and TRBJ2-1; TRBD2 matches 9 bases. Per the germline V gene, CDR1 is GTSNPN and CDR2 is SVGIG (reference sequence). J was trimmed by 7 bases and V by 1 base; bases with no gene match: 8. The CDR3 length is 15 residues. CDR3 DNA, as far as it was read: TGTGCCTGGAGTGAACTAGCGGGTGGCTTTAATGAG. This gives the protein CAWSELAGGFNE. The CDR3 in its entirety is CAWSELAGGFNEQFF.

In regard to this clone: The read ends 3 residues shy of where the CDR3 ends; the end is completed using the germline J gene. The V call is TRBV19, the J call TRBJ2-5, with 9 nucleotides matching TRBD2. CDR1 is LNHDA, CDR2 SQIVND, per germline (reference sequence). This CDR3 comprises 17 residues. With V trimmed by 3 bases and J by 5 bases, 13 bases remained unmatched. CDR3 DNA (partial): TGTGCCAGTAGTATCGGGGGTGGTAGCGGGGGCGGGGAGACC. Its protein is CASSIGGGSGGGET. The CDR3, in full, reads CASSIGGGSGGGETQYF.

Worth noting for this clone: With the read ending 3 residues before the CDR3 end, the germline J gene is used to fill in that end. The chain employs TRBV12-5 and TRBJ2-3, with TRBD2 matching over 10 bases. Germline V gives CDR1 LGHNT, CDR2 FRNRAP. After removal of 0 bases from V and 2 bases from J, the junction contained 5 bases not matched to a gene. The CDR3 consists of 17 residues. CDR3 region: CASGLVLSGRTTDTQYF. CDR3 bases read: TGTGCTAGTGGTTTGGTACTTAGCGGGAGGACCACAGATACG.

In regard to this clone: The DNA ends 3 residues before the CDR3 does, and the rest of the CDR3 is filled in from the germline J gene. This rearrangement joins TRBV10-3 to TRBJ1-3; D uncertain. V shed 0 bases and J shed 4 bases, with 10 bases lying between them. The CDR3 contains 15 residues. In germline, CDR1 is ENHRY, CDR2 SYGVKD. CDR3 DNA (partial): TGTGCCATCAGTGAGTCGCATAGGGTCGGAAACACC. Translation: CAISESHRVGNT. The full CDR3 is CAISESHRVGNTIYF.